Each of the 21 T cell receptor beta chains below was sequenced from the same sample in a study of control samples from healthy donors and cancer patients. The data were produced by immunoSEQ multiplex PCR, yet TCRdb's version contains in-frame clones alone and is incomplete. This table holds about 57,000 clones, 91% found once. The specimen was PBMCs. These receptors all stem from a man between 25 and 39 years old with colorectal cancer.

The gene calls are TRBV6-4 and TRBJ2-1; TRBD1 agrees at 8 bases. The CDR3 sequence is 15 residues long. V gave up 3 bases and J gave up 4 bases; unmatched junction bases: 5. In germline, CDR1 is MRHNA, CDR2 SNTAGT. CDR3 residues: CASSEDREGYNEQFF. The CDR3 DNA follows: TGTGCCAGCAGTGAGGACAGGGAAGGGTACAATGAGCAGTTCTTC.

This sequence joins TRBV30 and TRBJ1-2, with D tentatively TRBD1 (5 bases). The germline V gene has CDR1 GTSNPN and CDR2 SVGIG (reference sequence). V was cut by 4 bases and J by 0 bases, with 24 bases left in between. The CDR3 covers 18 residues. This chain's CDR3 is CAWIGWGRHTTANYGYTF. DNA for the CDR3: TGTGCCTGGATCGGGTGGGGACGCCACACCACAGCTAACTATGGCTACACCTTC.

The chain uses TRBV7-2 and TRBJ1-6; tentatively, D is TRBD1 (5 bases). The CDR3 sequence is 17 residues long. Germline values: CDR1 SGHTA, CDR2 FQGNSA. Trimming removed 1 base from V and 9 bases from J, with 19 bases in between. CDR3 protein: CASSLESVGRESSPLHF. In nucleotides, the CDR3 is TGTGCCAGCAGCTTAGAAAGTGTGGGCAGGGAAAGTTCACCCCTCCACTTT.

The chain carries TRBV9 and TRBJ1-2; TRBD1 might be the D (6 bases). The CDR3 totals 14 residues. Trimming stripped 3 bases from V and 0 bases from J, with 9 bases between. The germline V gene encodes CDR1 SGDLS and CDR2 YYNGEE. The CDR3 loop is CASSADRPNYGYTF. The CDR3 DNA reads TGTGCCAGCAGCGCGGACAGACCTAACTATGGCTACACCTTC.

In its sample, this clone was seen once. The gene calls are TRBV2 and TRBJ2-1; 11 nucleotides align to TRBD2. Germline V gene lookup returns CDR1 SNHLY and CDR2 FYNNEI. Trimming removed 9 bases from V and 7 bases from J; junction bases left unmatched: 11. There are 15 residues in the CDR3. CDR3 in amino acids: CASLAGGQGWNEQFF. The CDR3 DNA reads TGTGCCAGTCTAGCGGGGGGCCAAGGGTGGAATGAGCAGTTCTTC. Supplemented by reference TRBV2 and TRBJ2-1, the full variable domain reads EPEVTQTPSHQVTQMGQEVILRCVPISNHLYFYWYRQILGQKVEFLVSFYNNEISEKSEIFDDQFSVERPDGSNFTLKIRSTKLEDSAMYFCASLAGGQGWNEQFFGPGTRLTVL.

The chain couples TRBV25-1 to TRBJ1-1; D possibly corresponds to TRBD1 (5 bases). This CDR3 contains 15 residues. Germline-derived CDR1 and CDR2 are MGHDK and SYGVNS. V was pared by 7 bases and J by 0 bases, with 15 bases between. The DNA of the CDR3 is TGTGCCAGCACCCTGGGGGGGGTCATGAACACTGAAGCTTTCTTT. Residues: CASTLGGVMNTEAFF.

The chain couples TRBV4-1 to TRBJ1-2, with 8 bases fitting TRBD1. The CDR3 is 15 residues long. Trimming cost V 1 base and J 7 bases; bases outside gene matches: 8. Germline-derived CDR1 and CDR2 are MGHRA and YSYEKL. The CDR3 DNA is TGCGCCAGCAGCCAAGTTTGGCAGGGGGCGGGTGGCTACACCTTC. This sequence encodes CASSQVWQGAGGYTF.

The chain is built from TRBV7-8 and TRBJ2-7; TRBD1 matches at 10 bases. V was pared by 6 bases and J by 1 base, with 12 bases of the junction left unmatched. The germline V gene has CDR1 SGHVS and CDR2 FQNEAQ. This CDR3 is built from 17 residues. The CDR3 spells CASSHGQGVLSSYEQYF. The CDR3 nucleotides are TGTGCCAGCAGTCACGGACAGGGGGTTTTATCATCCTACGAGCAGTACTTC.

The chain is built from TRBV5-4 and TRBJ1-5; perhaps TRBD1 as D (6 bases). The CDR3 sequence is 13 residues long. CDR1 is SGHNT, CDR2 YYREEE, per germline (reference sequence). The ends were cut back, 4 bases at V and 6 bases at J, with 11 bases in the middle. CDR3 in amino acids: CASSLGGIQPQHF. Written as DNA, the CDR3 is TGTGCCAGCAGCCTTGGGGGCATTCAGCCCCAGCATTTT.

The chain couples TRBV15 to TRBJ2-5; a weak D match, TRBD1 (5 bases). Germline CDR1 is LNHNV and CDR2 is YYDKDF (reference sequence). V lost 8 bases to trimming and J lost 5 bases, with 15 bases between them. This CDR3 region has 13 residues. CDR3: CATGAGRRETQYF. Written as DNA, the CDR3 is TGTGCCACCGGGGCAGGGCGGCGGGAGACCCAGTACTTC. The full variable domain, its missing parts supplied by reference TRBV15 and TRBJ2-5, is DAMVIQNPRYQVTQFGKPVTLSCSQTLNHNVMYWYQQKSSQAPKLLFHYYDKDFNNEADTPDNFQSRRPNTSFCFLDIRSPGLGDTAMYLCATGAGRRETQYFGPGTRLLVL.

The genes are TRBV5-4 and TRBJ1-1; TRBD1 aligns across 9 bases. Germline CDR1 SGHNT, CDR2 YYREEE (reference sequence). The CDR3 is made up of 14 amino acids. V shed 4 bases and J 5 bases; nucleotides not matched to a gene: 6. CDR3: CASSQGQGRTEAFF. For the CDR3, the DNA is TGTGCCAGCAGCCAGGGACAGGGCCGTACTGAAGCTTTCTTT.

The J gene is TRBJ1-5, the V gene TRBV4-1, with D uncertain. With 4 bases removed from V and 4 bases from J, the gap between germline ends came to 11 bases. The CDR3 is made up of 14 amino acids. Germline V gene sequence: CDR1 MGHRA, CDR2 YSYEKL. The CDR3 loop reads CASSPFTANQPQHF. The CDR3 nucleotides are TGCGCCAGCAGCCCCTTCACCGCTAATCAGCCCCAGCATTTT.

This clone was seen only a few times. The chain recombines TRBV7-9 with TRBJ2-7, with 11 bases identical to TRBD2. The CDR3 extends over 16 amino acids. V shed 5 bases and J 2 bases; nucleotides not matched to a gene: 8. The germline CDR1 and CDR2 sequences are SEHNR and FQNEAQ (reference sequence). The CDR3 DNA reads as TGTGCCAGCAGCGCAACCGCTAGCGGGGGGACCTACGAGCAGTACTTC. Residues: CASSATASGGTYEQYF.

V is TRBV9 and J is TRBJ2-6; D remains ambiguous. The CDR3 extends over 16 amino acids. The germline CDR1 and CDR2 sequences are SGDLS and YYNGEE. The V end lost 0 bases, the J end lost 4 bases, and 11 bases lay between the germline ends. The CDR3 here is CASSVGAGEGANVLTF. The CDR3 DNA reads TGTGCCAGCAGCGTAGGAGCAGGAGAAGGGGCCAACGTCCTGACTTTC.

The chain couples TRBV5-1 to TRBJ1-6; D is unresolved. The CDR3 runs to 15 residues. Germline V gives CDR1 SGHRS, CDR2 YFSETQ. Between the trimmed V and J ends, which lost 0 bases and 10 bases, there was a span of 14 bases. The CDR3 nucleotides read TGCGCCAGCAGCTTGGATCCAGGCCGGCAGTCACCCCTCCACTTT. It yields the protein CASSLDPGRQSPLHF.

This rearrangement joins TRBV4-3 to TRBJ2-2, with D perhaps being TRBD1 or TRBD2 (5 bases each). Per germline, CDR1 LGHNA and CDR2 YSLEER. V was shortened by 1 base and J by 6 bases, with 12 bases between the two germline ends. The CDR3 consists of 15 residues. The CDR3, as DNA: TGCGCCAGCAGCCAAGGTTTAGGGGAGTCCGGGGAGCTGTTTTTT. Its protein product is CASSQGLGESGELFF.

The CDR3 sequence is CASSPKTGVNSPLHF. CDR3 in DNA: TGTGCCAGTAGTCCCAAGACAGGGGTGAATTCACCCCTCCACTTT. V and J are TRBV19 and TRBJ1-6, with 8 bases fitting TRBD1. The CDR3 has 15 residues. Germline V CDR1 and CDR2: LNHDA, SQIVND (reference sequence). V trimming: 5 bases; J trimming: 7 bases; junction bases outside the gene matches: 7.

Concerning this clone itself: The sample contains more than one DNA sequence encoding this CDR3. The V and J genes are TRBV10-1 and TRBJ2-7; D is uncertain. There are 13 residues in the CDR3. Trimming took off 0 bases at V and 4 bases at J, with 7 bases between the two ends. Germline V gene sequence: CDR1 WNHNN, CDR2 SYGVQD (reference sequence). The CDR3 loop is CASSESGSYEQYF. The DNA of the CDR3 is TGCGCCAGCAGTGAGTCTGGCAGTTACGAGCAGTACTTC.

The gene calls are TRBV19 and TRBJ1-2; D unresolved. Per the germline V gene, CDR1 is LNHDA and CDR2 is SQIVND (reference sequence). V lost 6 bases and J lost 0, with 8 bases in between. This CDR3 contains 13 residues. The DNA of the CDR3 is TGTGCCAGTAGACAGCAAGCTAACTATGGCTACACCTTC. This sequence encodes CASRQQANYGYTF. Using reference TRBV19 and TRBJ1-2 for the parts outside the CDR3, the full variable domain is DGGITQSPKYLFRKEGQNVTLSCEQNLNHDAMYWYRQDPGQGLRLIYYSQIVNDFQKGDIAEGYSVSREKKESFPLTVTSAQKNPTAFYLCASRQQANYGYTFGSGTRLTVV.

Here the CDR3 reads CASSQDLRVNYEQYF. CDR3 bases: TGCGCCAGCAGCCAAGATCTGAGGGTAAATTACGAGCAGTACTTC. The chain has TRBV4-3 and TRBJ2-7; tentatively, D is TRBD2 (5 bases). This CDR3 has 15 amino acids. Germline values: CDR1 LGHNA, CDR2 YSLEER. Trimming stripped 0 bases from V and 4 bases from J, with 13 bases between.

The CDR3 here is CASSDVGGQVIHQPQHF. The CDR3 nucleotides read TGTGCCAGCAGTGACGTAGGGGGTCAAGTAATCCATCAGCCCCAGCATTTT. The chain is built from TRBV6-4 and TRBJ1-5; D perhaps matches TRBD1 (6 bases). Trimming left V 2 bases short and J 5 bases short, with 19 bases between. CDR1 is MRHNA, CDR2 SNTAGT, per germline. The CDR3 is made up of 17 amino acids.